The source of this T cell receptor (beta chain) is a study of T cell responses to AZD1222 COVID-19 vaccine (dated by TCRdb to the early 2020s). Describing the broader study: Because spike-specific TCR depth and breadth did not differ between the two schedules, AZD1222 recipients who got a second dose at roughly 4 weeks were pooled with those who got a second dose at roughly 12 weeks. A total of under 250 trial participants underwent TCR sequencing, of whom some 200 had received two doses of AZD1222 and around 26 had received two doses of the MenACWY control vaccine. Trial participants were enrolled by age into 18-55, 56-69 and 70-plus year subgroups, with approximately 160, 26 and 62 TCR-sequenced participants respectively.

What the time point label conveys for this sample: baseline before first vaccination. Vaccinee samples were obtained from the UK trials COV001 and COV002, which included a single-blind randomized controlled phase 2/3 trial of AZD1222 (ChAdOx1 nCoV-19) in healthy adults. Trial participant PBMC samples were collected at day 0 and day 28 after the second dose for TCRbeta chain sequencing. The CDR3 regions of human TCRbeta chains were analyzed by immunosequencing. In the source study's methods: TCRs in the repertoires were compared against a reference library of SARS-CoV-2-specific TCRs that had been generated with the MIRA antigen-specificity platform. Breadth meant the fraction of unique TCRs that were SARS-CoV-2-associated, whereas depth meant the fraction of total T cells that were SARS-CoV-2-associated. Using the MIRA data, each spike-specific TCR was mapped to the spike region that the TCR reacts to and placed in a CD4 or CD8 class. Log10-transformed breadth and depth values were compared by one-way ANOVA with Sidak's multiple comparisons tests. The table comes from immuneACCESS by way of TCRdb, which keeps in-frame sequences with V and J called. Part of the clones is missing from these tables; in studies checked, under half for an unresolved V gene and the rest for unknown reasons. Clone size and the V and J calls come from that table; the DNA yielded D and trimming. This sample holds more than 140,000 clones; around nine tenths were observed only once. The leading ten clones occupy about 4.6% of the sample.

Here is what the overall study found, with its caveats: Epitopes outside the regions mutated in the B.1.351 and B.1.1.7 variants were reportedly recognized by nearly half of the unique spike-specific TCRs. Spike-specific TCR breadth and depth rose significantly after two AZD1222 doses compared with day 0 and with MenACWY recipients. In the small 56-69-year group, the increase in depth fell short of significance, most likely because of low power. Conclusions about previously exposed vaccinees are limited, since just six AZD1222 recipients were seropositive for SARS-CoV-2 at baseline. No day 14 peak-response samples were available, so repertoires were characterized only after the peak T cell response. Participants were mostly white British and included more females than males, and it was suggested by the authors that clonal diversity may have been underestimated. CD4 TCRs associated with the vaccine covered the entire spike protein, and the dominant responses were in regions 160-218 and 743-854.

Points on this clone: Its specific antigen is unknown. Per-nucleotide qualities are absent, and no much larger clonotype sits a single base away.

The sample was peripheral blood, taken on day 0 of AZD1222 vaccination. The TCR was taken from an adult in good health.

The DNA sequence is TGTGCCAGCACGGGGGGTGGCGGGAGCACAGATACGCAGTATTTT. Its protein reads: CASTGGGGSTDTQYF. The chain couples TRBV2 to TRBJ2-3; 7 central bases correspond to TRBD2. Trimming leaves V shorter by 7 bases and J shorter by 0 bases, with the junction holding 7 bases beyond the gene matches. CDR1 and CDR2 are drawn from the germline V gene: SNHLY, FYNNEI. CDR3 length: 15 amino acids, cysteine to phenylalanine. The CDR3 DNA has 45 bases and is translated from base 1.